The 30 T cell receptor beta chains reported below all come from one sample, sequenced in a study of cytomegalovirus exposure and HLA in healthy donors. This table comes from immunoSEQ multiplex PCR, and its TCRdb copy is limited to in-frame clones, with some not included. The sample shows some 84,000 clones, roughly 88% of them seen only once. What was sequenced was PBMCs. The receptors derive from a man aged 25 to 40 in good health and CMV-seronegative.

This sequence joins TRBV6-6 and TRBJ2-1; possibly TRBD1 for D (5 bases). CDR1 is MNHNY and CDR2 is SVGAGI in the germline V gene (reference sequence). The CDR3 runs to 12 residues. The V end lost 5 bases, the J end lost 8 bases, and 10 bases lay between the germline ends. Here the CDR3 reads CASSPQGHEQFF. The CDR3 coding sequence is TGTGCCAGCAGTCCCCAGGGTCATGAGCAGTTCTTC.

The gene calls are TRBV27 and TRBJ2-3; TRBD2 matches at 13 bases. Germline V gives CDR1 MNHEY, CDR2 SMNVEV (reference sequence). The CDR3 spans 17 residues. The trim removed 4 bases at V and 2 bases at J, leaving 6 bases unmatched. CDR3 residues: CASSSIGLAGVTDTQYF. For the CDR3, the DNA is TGTGCCAGCAGTTCGATCGGACTAGCGGGGGTCACAGATACGCAGTATTTT.

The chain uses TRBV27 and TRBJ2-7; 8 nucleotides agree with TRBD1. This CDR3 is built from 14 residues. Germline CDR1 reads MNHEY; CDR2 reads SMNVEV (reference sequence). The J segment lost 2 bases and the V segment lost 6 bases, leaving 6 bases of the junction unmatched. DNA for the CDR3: TGTGCCAGCAGCCCCGGGACAGGCCCCTACGAGCAGTACTTC. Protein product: CASSPGTGPYEQYF.

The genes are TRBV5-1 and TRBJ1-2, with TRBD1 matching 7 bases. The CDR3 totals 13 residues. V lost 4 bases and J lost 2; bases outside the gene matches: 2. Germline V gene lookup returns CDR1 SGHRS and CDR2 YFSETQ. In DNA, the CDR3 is TGCGCCAGCAGCGGACAGGAGAACTATGGCTACACCTTC. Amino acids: CASSGQENYGYTF. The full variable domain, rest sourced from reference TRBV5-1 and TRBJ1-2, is KAGVTQTPRYLIKTRGQQVTLSCSPISGHRSVSWYQQTPGQGLQFLFEYFSETQRNKGNFPGRFSGRQFSNSRSEMNVSTLELGDSALYLCASSGQENYGYTFGSGTRLTVV.

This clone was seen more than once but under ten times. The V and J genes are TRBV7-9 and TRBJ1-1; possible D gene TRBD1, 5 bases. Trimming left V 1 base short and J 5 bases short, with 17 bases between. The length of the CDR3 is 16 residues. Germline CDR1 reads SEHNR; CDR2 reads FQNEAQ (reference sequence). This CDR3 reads CASSLGGAGLSTEAFF. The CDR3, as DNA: TGTGCCAGCAGCTTAGGGGGCGCAGGGCTTTCTACTGAAGCTTTCTTT.

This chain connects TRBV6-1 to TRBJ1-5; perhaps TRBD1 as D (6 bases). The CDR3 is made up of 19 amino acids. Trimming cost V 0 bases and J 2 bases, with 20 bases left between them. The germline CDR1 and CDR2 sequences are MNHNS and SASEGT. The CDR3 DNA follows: TGTGCCAGCAGTGAAGCGCGGGGGGCGCGTAGCGGTCGCAATCAGCCCCAGCATTTT. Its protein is CASSEARGARSGRNQPQHF.

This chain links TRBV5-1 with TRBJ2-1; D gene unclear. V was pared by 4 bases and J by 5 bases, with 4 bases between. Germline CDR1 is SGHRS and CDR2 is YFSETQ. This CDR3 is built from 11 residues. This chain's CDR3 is CASSPDNEQFF. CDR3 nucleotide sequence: TGCGCCAGCAGCCCAGACAATGAGCAGTTCTTC.

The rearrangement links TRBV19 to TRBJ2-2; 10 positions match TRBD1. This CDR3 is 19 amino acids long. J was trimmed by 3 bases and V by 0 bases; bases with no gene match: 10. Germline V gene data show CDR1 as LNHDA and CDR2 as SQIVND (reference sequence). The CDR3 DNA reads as TGTGCCAGTAGTATAGACCGGGACAGGGGTGGAAGGTACACCGGGGAGCTGTTTTTT. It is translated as CASSIDRDRGGRYTGELFF.

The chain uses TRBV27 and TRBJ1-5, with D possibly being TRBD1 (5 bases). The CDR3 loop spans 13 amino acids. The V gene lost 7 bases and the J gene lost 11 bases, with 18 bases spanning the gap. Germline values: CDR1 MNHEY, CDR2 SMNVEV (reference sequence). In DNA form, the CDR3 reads TGTGCCAGCAAGGGCGGGGGGGTATCGTCCCAGCATTTT. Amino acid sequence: CASKGGGVSSQHF.

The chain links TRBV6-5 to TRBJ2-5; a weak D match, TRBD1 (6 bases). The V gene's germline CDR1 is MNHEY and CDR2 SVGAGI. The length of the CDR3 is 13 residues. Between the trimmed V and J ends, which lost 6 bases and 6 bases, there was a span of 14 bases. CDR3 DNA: TGTGCCAGCAGCCGAACAGGGCGACAGACCCAGTACTTC. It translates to CASSRTGRQTQYF.

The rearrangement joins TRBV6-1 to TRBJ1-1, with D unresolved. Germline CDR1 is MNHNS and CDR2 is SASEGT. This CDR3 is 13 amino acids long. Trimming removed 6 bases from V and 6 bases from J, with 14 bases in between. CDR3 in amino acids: CASRKRRDSEAFF. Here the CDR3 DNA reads TGTGCCAGCAGGAAAAGAAGAGACTCTGAAGCTTTCTTT.

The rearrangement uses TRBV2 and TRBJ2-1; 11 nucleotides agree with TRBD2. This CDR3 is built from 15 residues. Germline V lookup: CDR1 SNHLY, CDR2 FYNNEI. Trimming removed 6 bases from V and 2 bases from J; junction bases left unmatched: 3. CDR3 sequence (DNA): TGTGCCAGCAGCCAGACTAGCGGGACCTACAATGAGCAGTTCTTC. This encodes CASSQTSGTYNEQFF. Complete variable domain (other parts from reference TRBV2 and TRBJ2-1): EPEVTQTPSHQVTQMGQEVILRCVPISNHLYFYWYRQILGQKVEFLVSFYNNEISEKSEIFDDQFSVERPDGSNFTLKIRSTKLEDSAMYFCASSQTSGTYNEQFFGPGTRLTVL.

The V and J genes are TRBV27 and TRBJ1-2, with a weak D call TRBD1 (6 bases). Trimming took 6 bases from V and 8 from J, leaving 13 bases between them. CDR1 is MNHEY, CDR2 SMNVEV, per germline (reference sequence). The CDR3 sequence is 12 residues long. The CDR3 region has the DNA TGTGCCAGCAGCATGGACAGCATCGGCTACACCTTC. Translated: CASSMDSIGYTF.

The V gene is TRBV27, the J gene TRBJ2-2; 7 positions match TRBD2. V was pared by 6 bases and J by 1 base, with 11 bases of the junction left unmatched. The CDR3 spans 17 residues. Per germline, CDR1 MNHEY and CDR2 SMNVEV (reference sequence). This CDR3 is CASSKTRTSENTGELFF. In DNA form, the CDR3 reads TGTGCCAGCAGCAAGACCAGAACTAGCGAGAACACCGGGGAGCTGTTTTTT.

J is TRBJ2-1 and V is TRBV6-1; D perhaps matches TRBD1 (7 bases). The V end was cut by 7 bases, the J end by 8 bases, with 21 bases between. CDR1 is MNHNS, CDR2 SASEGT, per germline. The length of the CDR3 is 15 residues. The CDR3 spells CASMRLAGGKDEQFF. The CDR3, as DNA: TGTGCCAGCATGAGGTTGGCAGGGGGGAAGGATGAGCAGTTCTTC.

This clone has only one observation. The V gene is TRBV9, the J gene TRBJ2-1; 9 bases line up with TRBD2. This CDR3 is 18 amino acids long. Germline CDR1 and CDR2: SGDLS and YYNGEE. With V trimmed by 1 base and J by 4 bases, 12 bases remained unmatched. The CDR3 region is CASSVTPLRLAEYNEQFF. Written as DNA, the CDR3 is TGTGCCAGCAGCGTAACCCCCCTCCGACTAGCGGAGTACAATGAGCAGTTCTTC.

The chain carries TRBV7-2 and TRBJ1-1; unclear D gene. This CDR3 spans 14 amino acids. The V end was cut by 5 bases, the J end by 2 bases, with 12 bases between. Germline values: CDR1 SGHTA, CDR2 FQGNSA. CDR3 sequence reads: CASSLLPPNTEAFF. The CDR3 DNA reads TGTGCCAGCAGCCTTCTTCCTCCCAACACTGAAGCTTTCTTT.

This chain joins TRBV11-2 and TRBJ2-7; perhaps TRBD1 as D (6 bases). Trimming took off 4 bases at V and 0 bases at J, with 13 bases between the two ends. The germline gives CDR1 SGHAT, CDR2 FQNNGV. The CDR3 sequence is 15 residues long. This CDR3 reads CASSWTTGPSYEQYF. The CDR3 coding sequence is TGTGCCAGCAGCTGGACGACAGGCCCCTCCTACGAGCAGTACTTC. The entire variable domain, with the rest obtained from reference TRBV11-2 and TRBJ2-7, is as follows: EAGVAQSPRYKIIEKRQSVAFWCNPISGHATLYWYQQILGQGPKLLIQFQNNGVVDDSQLPKDRFSAERLKGVDSTLKIQPAKLEDSAVYLCASSWTTGPSYEQYFGPGTRLTVT.

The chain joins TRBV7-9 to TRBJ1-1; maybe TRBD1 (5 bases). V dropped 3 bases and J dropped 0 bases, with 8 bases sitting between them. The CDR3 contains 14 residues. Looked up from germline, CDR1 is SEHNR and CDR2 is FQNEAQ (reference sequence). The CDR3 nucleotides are TGTGCCAGCAGCTTTACAGGTTTGAACACTGAAGCTTTCTTT. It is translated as CASSFTGLNTEAFF.

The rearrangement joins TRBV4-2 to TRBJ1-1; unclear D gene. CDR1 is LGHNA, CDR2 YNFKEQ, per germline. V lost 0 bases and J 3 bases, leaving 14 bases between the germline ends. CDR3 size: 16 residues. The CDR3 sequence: CASSQDWRGSDTEAFF. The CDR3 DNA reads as TGTGCCAGCAGCCAAGATTGGCGGGGATCGGACACTGAAGCTTTCTTT.

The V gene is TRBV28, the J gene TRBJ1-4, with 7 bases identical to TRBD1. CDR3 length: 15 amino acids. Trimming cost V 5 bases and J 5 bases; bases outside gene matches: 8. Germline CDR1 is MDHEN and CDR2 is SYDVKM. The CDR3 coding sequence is TGTGCCAGCAGTGGAGAGATAGGGGGCAATGAAAAACTGTTTTTT. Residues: CASSGEIGGNEKLFF.

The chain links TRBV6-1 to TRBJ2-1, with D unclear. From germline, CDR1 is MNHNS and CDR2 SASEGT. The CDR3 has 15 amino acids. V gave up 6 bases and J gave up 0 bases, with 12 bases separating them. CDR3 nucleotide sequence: TGTGCCAGCAGAGTAGGCCCTAGCTCCTACAATGAGCAGTTCTTC. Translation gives CASRVGPSSYNEQFF.

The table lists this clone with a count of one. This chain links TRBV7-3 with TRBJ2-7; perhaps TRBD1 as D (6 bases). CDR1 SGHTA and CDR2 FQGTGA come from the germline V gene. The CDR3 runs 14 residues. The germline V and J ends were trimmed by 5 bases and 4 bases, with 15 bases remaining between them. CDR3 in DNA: TGTGCCAGCAGCGAAAGTTCCAGGGGTTACGAGCAGTACTTC. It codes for CASSESSRGYEQYF.

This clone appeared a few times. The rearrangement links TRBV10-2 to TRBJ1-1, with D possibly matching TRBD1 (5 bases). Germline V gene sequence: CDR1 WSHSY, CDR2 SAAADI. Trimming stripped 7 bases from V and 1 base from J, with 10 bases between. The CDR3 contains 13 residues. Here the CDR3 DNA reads TGCGCCAGCAAGCTGACAGCGAACACTGAAGCTTTCTTT. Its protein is CASKLTANTEAFF.

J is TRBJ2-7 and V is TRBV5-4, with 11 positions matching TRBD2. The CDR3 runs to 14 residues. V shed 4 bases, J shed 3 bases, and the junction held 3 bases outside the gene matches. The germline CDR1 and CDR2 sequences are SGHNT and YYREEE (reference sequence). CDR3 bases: TGTGCCAGCAGCGTCGGACTAGCGGGCTACGAGCAGTACTTC. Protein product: CASSVGLAGYEQYF.

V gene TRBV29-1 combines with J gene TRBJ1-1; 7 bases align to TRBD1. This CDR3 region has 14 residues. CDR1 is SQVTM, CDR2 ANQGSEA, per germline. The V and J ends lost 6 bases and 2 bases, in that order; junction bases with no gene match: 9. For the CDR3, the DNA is TGCAGCGTGGGACATGGACAGGTAAACACTGAAGCTTTCTTT. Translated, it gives CSVGHGQVNTEAFF.

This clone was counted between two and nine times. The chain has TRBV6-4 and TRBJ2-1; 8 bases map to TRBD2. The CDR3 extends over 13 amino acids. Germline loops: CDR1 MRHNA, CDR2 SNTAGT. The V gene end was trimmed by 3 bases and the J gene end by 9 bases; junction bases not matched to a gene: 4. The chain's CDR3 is CASSERGESEQFF. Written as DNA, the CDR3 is TGTGCCAGCAGTGAGCGGGGGGAAAGTGAGCAGTTCTTC.

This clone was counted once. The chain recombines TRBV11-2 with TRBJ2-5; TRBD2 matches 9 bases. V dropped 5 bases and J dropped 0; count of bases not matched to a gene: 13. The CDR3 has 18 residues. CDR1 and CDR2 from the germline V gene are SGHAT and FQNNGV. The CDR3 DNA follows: TGTGCCAGCAGCGTAGGGTTGGTGGTAGCGGGGGACCAAGAGACCCAGTACTTC. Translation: CASSVGLVVAGDQETQYF.

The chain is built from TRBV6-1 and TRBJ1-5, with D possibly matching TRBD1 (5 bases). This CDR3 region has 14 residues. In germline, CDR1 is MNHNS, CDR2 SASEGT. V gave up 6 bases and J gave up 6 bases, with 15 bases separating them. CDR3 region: CASSPTGPTQPQHF. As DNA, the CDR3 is TGTGCCAGCAGCCCCACAGGACCCACTCAGCCCCAGCATTTT.

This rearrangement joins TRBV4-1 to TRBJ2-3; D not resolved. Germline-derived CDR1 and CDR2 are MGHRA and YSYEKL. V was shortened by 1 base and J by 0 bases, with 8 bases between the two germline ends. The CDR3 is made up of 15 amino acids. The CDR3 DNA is TGCGCCAGCAGCCAAGGATTCCTAAGCACAGATACGCAGTATTTT. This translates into CASSQGFLSTDTQYF.